The 13 T cell receptor beta chains below all came from one sample that was sequenced in a study of shared clonotypes between healthy human individuals. Data came from immunoSEQ multiplex PCR; TCRdb stores just in-frame clones and leaves some out. The data show some 2,500,000 clones, 93% seen once. The sample consisted of naive CD4+ T cells from PBMCs. Subset in this sample: CD45RA+ positively selected. The receptors were sampled from a man younger than 30 in good health. Some clones in this sample may be carry-over from other donors' samples.

The V call is TRBV6-5, the J call TRBJ1-2; D call uncertain. The CDR3 is 14 residues long. Germline lookup yields CDR1 MNHEY and CDR2 SVGAGI. Trimming left V 4 bases short and J 4 bases short, with 13 bases between. Here the CDR3 reads CASSSGAILYGYTF. CDR3 nucleotide sequence: TGTGCCAGCAGTTCGGGAGCGATCCTCTATGGCTACACCTTC.

The chain joins TRBV28 to TRBJ1-2; 9 bases map to TRBD1. The CDR3 sequence is 15 residues long. V lost 8 bases to trimming and J lost 10 bases; unmatched junction nucleotides: 17. The germline gives CDR1 MDHEN, CDR2 SYDVKM. The CDR3: CASVPTLDRGVDYTF. Here the CDR3 DNA reads TGTGCCAGCGTACCGACCCTGGACAGGGGTGTGGACTACACCTTC.

This clone was found once. The V gene is TRBV6-5, the J gene TRBJ2-2; 7 bases line up with TRBD1. CDR3 length: 14 residues. V trimming: 7 bases; J trimming: 6 bases; junction bases outside the gene matches: 8. Germline V CDR1 and CDR2: MNHEY, SVGAGI. CDR3 amino acids: CASKTGFEAGELFF. CDR3 in DNA: TGTGCCAGCAAGACAGGGTTTGAGGCCGGGGAGCTGTTTTTT.

J is TRBJ2-1 and V is TRBV5-1; 10 bases fit TRBD2. This CDR3 has 16 amino acids. The junction had 8 bases not matched to a gene; V was cut back by 1 base and J by 7 bases. Germline assignment: CDR1 SGHRS and CDR2 YFSETQ. The CDR3 nucleotides read TGCGCCAGCAGCTTGAACCTAGCGGGAGTCGGAAATGAGCAGTTCTTC. Translating gives CASSLNLAGVGNEQFF. Drawing the rest from reference TRBV5-1 and TRBJ2-1, the complete variable domain is KAGVTQTPRYLIKTRGQQVTLSCSPISGHRSVSWYQQTPGQGLQFLFEYFSETQRNKGNFPGRFSGRQFSNSRSEMNVSTLELGDSALYLCASSLNLAGVGNEQFFGPGTRLTVL.

V is TRBV4-1 and J is TRBJ1-6; TRBD1 might be the D (6 bases). Germline values: CDR1 MGHRA, CDR2 YSYEKL. The CDR3 spans 14 residues. V lost 1 base to trimming and J lost 11 bases, with 12 bases between them. CDR3 in amino acids: CASSQGSGAPPLHF. The CDR3 DNA reads TGCGCCAGCAGCCAAGGATCGGGGGCACCACCCCTCCACTTT.

This chain links TRBV14 with TRBJ2-5; either TRBD1 or TRBD2 may supply D (5 bases each). In germline, CDR1 is SGHDN, CDR2 FVKESK. The ends were cut back, 4 bases at V and 1 base at J, with 25 bases in the middle. The CDR3 loop spans 19 amino acids. CDR3 in amino acids: CASSLHPRRGATIQETQYF. The CDR3 DNA reads TGTGCCAGCAGCCTCCACCCCAGGAGAGGGGCCACCATCCAAGAGACCCAGTACTTC.

The J gene is TRBJ1-1, the V gene TRBV7-9, with D maybe TRBD1 (5 bases). The V end lost 1 base, the J end lost 1 base, and 10 bases lay between the germline ends. Germline lookup yields CDR1 SEHNR and CDR2 FQNEAQ (reference sequence). This CDR3 spans 15 amino acids. Written as DNA, the CDR3 is TGTGCCAGCAGCTTAGAAGGGGTGGGGAACACTGAAGCTTTCTTT. Translated, it gives CASSLEGVGNTEAFF. The whole variable domain, filled in from reference TRBV7-9 and TRBJ1-1, reads DTGVSQNPRHKITKRGQNVTFRCDPISEHNRLYWYRQTLGQGPEFLTYFQNEAQLEKSRLLSDRFSAERPKGSFSTLEIQRTEQGDSAMYLCASSLEGVGNTEAFFGQGTRLTVV.

The CDR3 loop is CASSAGSPLSTYNEQFF. The CDR3 coding sequence is TGTGCCAGCAGCGCAGGATCTCCCCTCAGTACATACAATGAGCAGTTCTTC. The V and J genes are TRBV9 and TRBJ2-1; D gene ambiguous. The CDR3 totals 17 residues. Germline loops: CDR1 SGDLS, CDR2 YYNGEE. The V gene lost 3 bases and the J gene lost 4 bases, with 20 bases spanning the gap.

The chain carries TRBV6-6 and TRBJ1-1; weak D call: TRBD1 (5 bases). V dropped 2 bases and J dropped 2 bases, with 9 bases sitting between them. Looked up from germline, CDR1 is MNHNY and CDR2 is SVGAGI (reference sequence). The CDR3 extends over 14 amino acids. The CDR3 nucleotides read TGTGCCAGCAGTTACCCCGACAGTAACACTGAAGCTTTCTTT. Its protein product is CASSYPDSNTEAFF.

The genes are TRBV5-1 and TRBJ2-7; D unresolved. This CDR3 comprises 13 residues. Germline CDR1 SGHRS, CDR2 YFSETQ. Between the trimmed V and J ends, which lost 1 base and 6 bases, there was a span of 11 bases. The CDR3 DNA reads TGCGCCAGCAGCTTGACCATACGCCTCGAGCAGTACTTC. It yields the protein CASSLTIRLEQYF.

Details on this clone: The identical CDR3 is also encoded by other nucleotide sequences in the sample. The chain combines TRBV28 with TRBJ1-3; D not resolved. Between the trimmed V and J ends, which lost 8 bases and 4 bases, there was a span of 15 bases. CDR1 MDHEN and CDR2 SYDVKM come from the germline V gene. The CDR3 is 14 residues long. The chain's CDR3 is CASRSGGSGNTIYF. In DNA, the CDR3 is TGTGCCAGCCGATCCGGAGGTTCGGGAAACACCATATATTTT.

The chain combines TRBV5-1 with TRBJ2-7; 7 bases agree with TRBD1. The V gene end was trimmed by 4 bases and the J gene end by 5 bases; junction bases not matched to a gene: 12. CDR1 SGHRS and CDR2 YFSETQ come from the germline V gene. CDR3 length: 15 amino acids. For the CDR3, the DNA is TGCGCCAGCAGCATTACTGCAACAGGGGTGGACGAGCAGTACTTC. Protein: CASSITATGVDEQYF. Together with reference TRBV5-1 and TRBJ2-7, the CDR3 gives the full variable domain: KAGVTQTPRYLIKTRGQQVTLSCSPISGHRSVSWYQQTPGQGLQFLFEYFSETQRNKGNFPGRFSGRQFSNSRSEMNVSTLELGDSALYLCASSITATGVDEQYFGPGTRLTVT.

V and J are TRBV7-2 and TRBJ2-7; D assignment may be TRBD1 or TRBD2 (6 bases each). This CDR3 comprises 15 residues. Per germline, CDR1 SGHTA and CDR2 FQGNSA. Between the trimmed V and J ends, which lost 5 bases and 7 bases, there was a span of 21 bases. CDR3: CASSQQQGTAGEQYF. In nucleotides, the CDR3 is TGTGCCAGCAGCCAACAACAGGGAACGGCGGGGGAGCAGTACTTC.